The text below deals with one T cell receptor (beta chain). The antigen remains undetermined. Per the germline V gene, CDR1 is SGHRS and CDR2 is YFSETQ. The V gene end was trimmed by 0 bases and the J gene end by 4 bases; junction bases not matched to a gene: 5. The CDR3 spans 16 residues. The assay was immunoSEQ multiplex PCR, and TCRdb's table has in-frame clones only and misses some. Here the sample spans fewer than 140,000 clones, 75% to 90% being singletons. This record belongs to a study of T cell responses to AZD1222 COVID-19 vaccine. Overall study findings and caveats: Baseline testing showed seropositivity in only five or six AZD1222 recipients.

Sequencing was performed on peripheral blood, taken on day 0 of AZD1222 vaccination. The sequence came from an adult in good health. The chain joins TRBV5-1 to TRBJ2-7; 12 bases line up with TRBD2. The CDR3: CASSLAGLAGKYEQYF. The DNA of the CDR3 is TGCGCCAGCAGCTTGGCCGGACTAGCGGGGAAATACGAGCAGTACTTC.